The clone carrying this TCR beta chain occurred a few times. These data come from a study of T-cell reconstitution after alpha-beta-depleted transplantation in children. The CDR3 sequence is 13 residues long. V was pared by 3 bases and J by 9 bases, with 12 bases between. CDR1 and CDR2 from the germline V gene are SEHNR and FQNEAQ (reference sequence). Unique molecular identifiers were incorporated when the TCRbeta library was constructed. TCRdb re-called the PCR reads through MiXCR, storing one row per CDR3 protein. The table has roughly 310,000 distinct CDR3 sequences, around 25% seen once. The V and J genes are TRBV7-9 and TRBJ2-4, with D perhaps assigned TRBD1 or TRBD2 (5 bases each). The source material was PBMCs, mostly from graft donor cells, sampled 180 days after TCRalphabeta/CD19-depleted stem cell transplant. The source of this sequence is a male patient between 10 and 17 years old who had a stem cell transplant for acute lymphoblastic leukemia, so the T cells may come from the graft donor. The CDR3 nucleotides read TGTGCCAGCAGCTTCGTCCATGGGGGCATTCAGTACTTC. This encodes CASSFVHGGIQYF.